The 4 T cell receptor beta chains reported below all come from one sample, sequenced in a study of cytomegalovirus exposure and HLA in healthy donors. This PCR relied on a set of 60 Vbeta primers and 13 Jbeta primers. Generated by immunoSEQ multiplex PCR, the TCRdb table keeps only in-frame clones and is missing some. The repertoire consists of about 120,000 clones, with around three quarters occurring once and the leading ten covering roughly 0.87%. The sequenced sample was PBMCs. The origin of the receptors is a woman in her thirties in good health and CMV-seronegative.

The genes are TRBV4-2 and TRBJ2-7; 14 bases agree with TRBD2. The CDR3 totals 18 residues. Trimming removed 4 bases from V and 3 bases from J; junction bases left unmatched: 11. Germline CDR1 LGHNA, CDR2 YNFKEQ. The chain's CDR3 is CASSPITGLAGEFYEQYF. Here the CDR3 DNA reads TGTGCCAGCAGCCCAATTACGGGACTAGCGGGGGAGTTCTACGAGCAGTACTTC.

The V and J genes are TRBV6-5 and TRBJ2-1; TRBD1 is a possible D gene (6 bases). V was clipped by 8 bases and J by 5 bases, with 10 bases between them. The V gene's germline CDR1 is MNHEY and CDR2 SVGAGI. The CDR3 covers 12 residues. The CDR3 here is CASRQDNNEQFF. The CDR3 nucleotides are TGTGCCAGCCGACAGGATAACAATGAGCAGTTCTTC.

CDR3 sequence reads: CASSLSGSGANVLTF. The CDR3 DNA reads TGTGCCAGCAGCTTATCAGGCTCTGGGGCCAACGTCCTGACTTTC. The rearrangement links TRBV7-2 to TRBJ2-6; D is unresolved. The CDR3 contains 15 residues. The germline gives CDR1 SGHTA, CDR2 FQGNSA. V lost 2 bases, J lost 0 bases, and 5 bases lay in between.

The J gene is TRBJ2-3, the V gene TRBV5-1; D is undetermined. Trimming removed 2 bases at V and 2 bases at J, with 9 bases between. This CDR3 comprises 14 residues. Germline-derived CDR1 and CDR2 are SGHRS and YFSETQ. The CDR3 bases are TGCGCCAGCAGCTTAGGCGGTACCACAGATACGCAGTATTTT. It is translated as CASSLGGTTDTQYF.